These 23 T cell receptor beta chains originate from one sample sequenced in a study of CD8+CD57+ T cells in acquired aplastic anemia. CDR3 and TCR beta VDJ profiling relied on a genomic DNA template. TCRdb re-called the reads with MiXCR, one entry per CDR3 protein. The sample contains 150,000 to 200,000 distinct CDR3 sequences, over 40% of which appear only once. Previously, flow cytometry had revealed CD8+CD57+ cell expansion in the patients chosen for sequencing. Specimen: sorted CD4+, CD8+, or CD8+CD57+ T cells (not recorded which) from PBMCs. All receptors come from a human donor with aplastic anemia.

The chain carries TRBV2 and TRBJ2-1, with 10 bases matching TRBD1. The last part of the DNA fits TRBJ2-7 better; the J call may be wrong. This CDR3 is 14 amino acids long. CDR1 is SNHLY, CDR2 FYNNEI, per germline. CDR3 amino acids: CASGQGTGENEQYF. The CDR3 region has the DNA TGTGCCAGCGGGCAGGGGACAGGGGAGAATGAGCAGTACTTC.

The sample holds a few counts of this clonotype. The chain has TRBV7-6 and TRBJ2-7; 7 bases fit TRBD2. This CDR3 comprises 15 residues. V lost 1 base, J lost 3 bases, and 6 bases stayed unmatched. The germline CDR1 and CDR2 sequences are SGHVS and FNYEAQ. This CDR3 reads CASSLGSGDGYEQYF. The CDR3 region has the DNA TGTGCCAGCAGCTTAGGGAGCGGGGATGGCTACGAGCAGTACTTC.

V is TRBV10-3 and J is TRBJ1-2; D uncertain. The CDR3 runs 12 residues. V gave up 2 bases and J gave up 8 bases, with 9 bases separating them. Per the germline V gene, CDR1 is ENHRY and CDR2 is SYGVKD. DNA for the CDR3: TGTGCCATCAGTGAGGTGGACGGGGGCTACACCTTC. Translation gives CAISEVDGGYTF.

This clonotype has at least ten counts. V gene TRBV12-3 or TRBV12-4 combines with J gene TRBJ2-1; 12 nucleotides align to TRBD2. With 6 bases clipped from V and 4 bases from J, the junction kept 4 bases outside the gene matches. The CDR3 length is 15 residues. The CDR3 region has the DNA TGTGCCAGCAGCTTAACTAGCGGGGGGTACAATGAGCAGTTCTTC. This sequence encodes CASSLTSGGYNEQFF.

Many counts were recorded for this clonotype. The gene calls are TRBV5-4 and TRBJ1-2; 10 nucleotides match TRBD1. Germline trimming cut 0 bases from V and 4 bases from J; bases unmatched to any gene: 3. Germline CDR1 is SGHNT and CDR2 is YYREEE (reference sequence). This CDR3 has 15 amino acids. CDR3 bases: TGTGCCAGCAGCTTGGAGCGGACAGGGGGCTATGGCTACACCTTC. It is translated as CASSLERTGGYGYTF.

This clonotype was detected only once. CDR3 nucleotides: TGTGCCAGCAGGCAGAGCCCTAGCACAGATACGCAGTATTTT. It codes for CASRQSPSTDTQYF. The chain links TRBV2 to TRBJ2-3; D gene uncertain. The V gene lost 6 bases and the J gene lost 0 bases, with 10 bases spanning the gap. Per the germline V gene, CDR1 is SNHLY and CDR2 is FYNNEI. CDR3 size: 14 residues. The complete variable domain, with remaining parts taken from reference TRBV2 and TRBJ2-3, reads EPEVTQTPSHQVTQMGQEVILRCVPISNHLYFYWYRQILGQKVEFLVSFYNNEISEKSEIFDDQFSVERPDGSNFTLKIRSTKLEDSAMYFCASRQSPSTDTQYFGPGTRLTVL.

The sample holds many counts of this clonotype. The rearrangement joins TRBV9 to TRBJ2-1; D possibly corresponds to TRBD2 (5 bases). The V gene's germline CDR1 is SGDLS and CDR2 YYNGEE. With 4 bases removed from V and 10 bases from J, the gap between germline ends came to 18 bases. The CDR3 consists of 14 residues. CDR3 nucleotides: TGTGCCAGCAGCATTGAACTCGAGCGCGGGGAGCAGTTCTTC. Translating it yields CASSIELERGEQFF.

The table lists this clonotype with many counts. CDR3 DNA: TGCAGTGCTAGAGTTAGAGGGGCCCAGCGGACTGAAGCTTTCTTT. The encoded protein is CSARVRGAQRTEAFF. This chain uses TRBV20-1 with TRBJ1-1, with D maybe TRBD1 (5 bases). The CDR3 contains 15 residues. Germline CDR1 is DFQATT and CDR2 is SNEGSKA (reference sequence). V was clipped by 1 base and J by 5 bases, with 17 bases between them.

The V call is TRBV9, the J call TRBJ2-7; D is ambiguous. Germline lookup yields CDR1 SGDLS and CDR2 YYNGEE. The CDR3 contains 8 residues. V lost 3 bases to trimming and J lost 9 bases, with 1 base between them. DNA for the CDR3: TGTGCCAGCAGCGCGCAGTACTTC. Its protein is CASSAQYF.

This clonotype has a handful of counts. The chain joins TRBV19 to TRBJ2-5; D is possibly TRBD1 (6 bases). This CDR3 has 15 residues. Trimming stripped 4 bases from V and 2 bases from J, with 14 bases between. The germline gives CDR1 LNHDA, CDR2 SQIVND (reference sequence). CDR3 region: CASSNPGVAQETQYF. The CDR3 DNA is TGTGCCAGTAGTAACCCAGGGGTCGCACAAGAGACCCAGTACTTC.

In its sample, this clonotype was seen a few times. The chain is built from TRBV15 and TRBJ2-3; maybe TRBD2 (7 bases). The germline V gene has CDR1 LNHNV and CDR2 YYDKDF (reference sequence). Trimming removed 8 bases at V and 5 bases at J, with 20 bases between. The CDR3 is 15 amino acids. DNA of the CDR3: TGTGCCACCGAGGGGGTGGGGGGGGCGGGAGATACGCAGTATTTT. Translating it yields CATEGVGGAGDTQYF. The full variable domain, completed using reference TRBV15 and TRBJ2-3, is DAMVIQNPRYQVTQFGKPVTLSCSQTLNHNVMYWYQQKSSQAPKLLFHYYDKDFNNEADTPDNFQSRRPNTSFCFLDIRSPGLGDTAMYLCATEGVGGAGDTQYFGPGTRLTVL.

V is TRBV9 and J is TRBJ1-2, with a possible D match to TRBD1 (6 bases). This CDR3 region has 14 residues. The germline V and J ends were trimmed by 5 bases and 6 bases, with 17 bases remaining between them. Per germline, CDR1 SGDLS and CDR2 YYNGEE. As DNA, the CDR3 is TGTGCCAGCAGGGGGGGCAGGGAGCAAAATGGCTACACCTTC. Protein sequence: CASRGGREQNGYTF.

The chain couples TRBV10-3 to TRBJ1-2, with 8 nucleotides matching TRBD1. Germline V gene data show CDR1 as ENHRY and CDR2 as SYGVKD. Trimming removed 6 bases from V and 12 bases from J; junction bases left unmatched: 15. CDR3 size: 14 residues. The CDR3 here is CAISATGANSGNTF. CDR3 in DNA: TGTGCCATCAGCGCGACAGGGGCAAACTCTGGAAACACCTTC.

This chain joins TRBV6-2 or TRBV6-3 and TRBJ1-5; 8 nucleotides align to TRBD1. The junction had 7 bases not matched to a gene; V was cut back by 6 bases and J by 6 bases. Per the germline V gene, CDR1 is MNHEY and CDR2 is SVGEGT. This CDR3 has 14 residues. The CDR3: CASSHTQGAQPQHF. The CDR3 coding sequence is TGTGCCAGCAGCCACACGCAGGGGGCTCAGCCCCAGCATTTT.

Turning to this clonotype: Likely a read error: the CDR3 ends without its conserved phenylalanine or tryptophan. The V call is TRBV6-2 or TRBV6-3, the J call TRBJ2-7; maybe TRBD2 (5 bases). This CDR3 has 13 residues. The germline V gene encodes CDR1 MNHEY and CDR2 SVGEGT. V was shortened by 8 bases and J by 3 bases, with 14 bases between the two germline ends. The CDR3 coding sequence is TGTGCCAGCGGTGCTGAGGAGGTCTACGAGCAGTACCTC. Translation: CASGAEEVYEQYL.

A word on this clonotype: Being one base from a much bigger clone, this may be a read error. The DNA of the CDR3 is TGCGCCAGCAACCAAGCTAGTAACTTCTACAATGAGCAGTTCTTC. This translates into CASNQASNFYNEQFF. The chain is built from TRBV4-1 and TRBJ2-1; D not certain. The CDR3 sequence is 15 residues long. The germline gives CDR1 MGHRA, CDR2 YSYEKL.

As DNA, the CDR3 is TGTGCCAGCAGCTTAAGCGACAGGGCGAACACTGAAGCTTTCTTT. Its translation is CASSLSDRANTEAFF. V usage is TRBV7-9 and J usage is TRBJ1-1, with 7 bases identical to TRBD1. J lost 1 base, V lost 2 bases, and 4 bases had no gene match. The CDR3 loop spans 15 amino acids. Germline V gene data show CDR1 as SEHNR and CDR2 as FQNEAQ (reference sequence).

This clonotype has a count of ten or more. The chain links TRBV7-3 to TRBJ2-1; no reliable D call. The CDR3 extends over 13 amino acids. CDR1 is SGHTA and CDR2 is FQGTGA in the germline V gene. V lost 2 bases, J lost 4 bases, and 6 bases lay in between. CDR3 region: CASSLPPYNEQFF. The CDR3 nucleotides read TGTGCCAGCAGCTTACCACCTTACAATGAGCAGTTCTTC.

Ten or more counts support this clonotype. The chain links TRBV29-1 to TRBJ2-1; 7 bases line up with TRBD2. From germline, CDR1 is SQVTM and CDR2 ANQGSEA. The V gene end was trimmed by 4 bases and the J gene end by 10 bases; junction bases not matched to a gene: 10. The CDR3 covers 13 residues. The DNA for the CDR3 is TGCAGCGTTGTGGCGGGAGCAATAAGGGAGCAGTTCTTC. Its translation is CSVVAGAIREQFF.

J is TRBJ1-1 and V is TRBV6-2 or TRBV6-3; tentative D call: TRBD1 (5 bases). The germline V and J ends were trimmed by 2 bases and 4 bases, with 11 bases remaining between them. This CDR3 has 14 residues. CDR1 and CDR2 (germline): MNHEY, SVGEGT. The CDR3 spells CASSYGGLGTEAFF. The CDR3 DNA follows: TGTGCCAGCAGTTACGGGGGGTTGGGCACTGAAGCTTTCTTT.

Ten or more counts support this clonotype. The CDR3 reads CASSDSWPQGATAYEQYV. For the CDR3, the DNA is TGTGCCAGCAGTGACTCTTGGCCCCAGGGGGCGACAGCTTACGAGCAGTACGTC. The chain joins TRBV6-4 to TRBJ2-7, with 8 bases fitting TRBD1. Germline CDR1 and CDR2: MRHNA and SNTAGT. V lost 0 bases and J lost 4; bases outside the gene matches: 14. The CDR3 extends over 18 amino acids.

A word on this clonotype: Since no conserved phenylalanine or tryptophan closes the CDR3, a read error is the likely cause. The gene calls are TRBV15 and TRBJ1-1, with D uncertain. CDR1 and CDR2 (germline): LNHNV, YYDKDF (reference sequence). The CDR3 covers 13 residues. Trimming took 3 bases from V and 2 from J, leaving 7 bases between them. The CDR3 DNA sequence: TGTGCCACCAGCAGTGGTTATAACACTGAAGCTTTCCTT. It yields the protein CATSSGYNTEAFL.

The chain recombines TRBV25-1 with TRBJ2-7; 8 bases map to TRBD1. This CDR3 is built from 15 residues. J gave up 6 bases and V 4 bases, and 11 bases lay outside the gene matches. The germline gives CDR1 MGHDK, CDR2 SYGVNS. CDR3 sequence (DNA): TGTGCCAGCAGTGCCAGAGATGGCAGGGGGCGCGAGCAGTACTTC. Translating gives CASSARDGRGREQYF.